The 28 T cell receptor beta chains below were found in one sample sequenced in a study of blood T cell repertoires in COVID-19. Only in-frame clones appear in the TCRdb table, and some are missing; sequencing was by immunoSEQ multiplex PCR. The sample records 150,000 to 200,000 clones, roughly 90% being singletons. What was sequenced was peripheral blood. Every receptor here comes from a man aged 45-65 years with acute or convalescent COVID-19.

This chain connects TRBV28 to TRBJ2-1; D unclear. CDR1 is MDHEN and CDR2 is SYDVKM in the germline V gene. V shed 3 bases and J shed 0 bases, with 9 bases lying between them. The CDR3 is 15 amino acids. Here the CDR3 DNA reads TGTGCCAGCAGTTTTCTGGGCGCCTCCTACAATGAGCAGTTCTTC. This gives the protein CASSFLGASYNEQFF.

CDR3 region: CASTQIPRDGGYTF. In DNA, the CDR3 is TGTGCCAGCACCCAAATTCCCAGGGATGGAGGCTACACCTTC. The chain is built from TRBV28 and TRBJ1-2, with D possibly matching TRBD1 (5 bases). The length of the CDR3 is 14 residues. Trimming pared 7 bases from V and 8 bases from J, leaving 20 bases between. The germline V gene encodes CDR1 MDHEN and CDR2 SYDVKM.

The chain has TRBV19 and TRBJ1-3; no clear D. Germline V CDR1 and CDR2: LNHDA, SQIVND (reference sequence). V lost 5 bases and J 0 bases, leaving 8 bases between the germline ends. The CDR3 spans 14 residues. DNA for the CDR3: TGTGCCAGTAGTCAACAAAGCTCTGGAAACACCATATATTTT. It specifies CASSQQSSGNTIYF.

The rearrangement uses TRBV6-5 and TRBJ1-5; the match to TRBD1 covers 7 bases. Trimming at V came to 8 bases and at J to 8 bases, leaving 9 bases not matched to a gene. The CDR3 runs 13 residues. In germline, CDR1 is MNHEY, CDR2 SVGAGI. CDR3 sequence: CASGITGDEPQHF. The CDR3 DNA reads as TGTGCCAGCGGAATTACAGGGGACGAGCCCCAGCATTTT.

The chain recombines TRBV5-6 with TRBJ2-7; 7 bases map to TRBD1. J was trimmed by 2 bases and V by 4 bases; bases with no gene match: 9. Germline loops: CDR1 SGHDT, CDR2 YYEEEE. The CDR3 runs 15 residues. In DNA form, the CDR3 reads TGTGCCAGCAGCCTGGGGCAGGGGGTCGCCTACGAGCAGTACTTC. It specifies CASSLGQGVAYEQYF.

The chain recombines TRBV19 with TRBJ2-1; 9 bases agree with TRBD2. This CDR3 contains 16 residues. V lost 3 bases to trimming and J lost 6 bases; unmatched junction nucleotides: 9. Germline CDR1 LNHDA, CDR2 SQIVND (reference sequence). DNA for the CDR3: TGTGCCAGTAGTATCTTATTGACTAGCGGTATCAATGAGCAGTTCTTC. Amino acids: CASSILLTSGINEQFF.

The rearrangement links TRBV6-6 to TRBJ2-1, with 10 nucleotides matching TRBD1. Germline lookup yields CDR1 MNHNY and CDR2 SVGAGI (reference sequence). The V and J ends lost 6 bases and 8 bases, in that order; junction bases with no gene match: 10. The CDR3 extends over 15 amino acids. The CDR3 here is CASRDRDRGGDEQFF. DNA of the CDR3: TGTGCCAGCAGAGACCGGGACAGGGGTGGCGATGAGCAGTTCTTC.

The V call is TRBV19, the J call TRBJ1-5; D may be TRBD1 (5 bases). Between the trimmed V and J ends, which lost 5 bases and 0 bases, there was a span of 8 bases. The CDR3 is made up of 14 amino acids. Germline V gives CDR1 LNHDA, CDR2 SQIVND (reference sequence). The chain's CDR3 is CASSLGGSNQPQHF. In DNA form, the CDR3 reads TGTGCCAGTAGTTTGGGGGGTAGCAATCAGCCCCAGCATTTT.

The chain's CDR3 is CATKGTSDTGELFF. For the CDR3, the DNA is TGTGCCACGAAGGGGACTAGCGACACCGGGGAGCTGTTTTTT. The genes are TRBV15 and TRBJ2-2; 10 bases line up with TRBD2. Germline V CDR1 and CDR2: LNHNV, YYDKDF (reference sequence). Trimming removed 9 bases from V and 3 bases from J; junction bases left unmatched: 4. The CDR3 runs to 14 residues.

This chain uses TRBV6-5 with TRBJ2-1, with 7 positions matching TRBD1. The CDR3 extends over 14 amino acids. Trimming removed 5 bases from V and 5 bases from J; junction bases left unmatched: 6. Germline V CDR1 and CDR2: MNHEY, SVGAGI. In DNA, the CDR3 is TGTGCCAGCAGTCCGAACGACAGGGACAATGAGCAGTTCTTC. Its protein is CASSPNDRDNEQFF.

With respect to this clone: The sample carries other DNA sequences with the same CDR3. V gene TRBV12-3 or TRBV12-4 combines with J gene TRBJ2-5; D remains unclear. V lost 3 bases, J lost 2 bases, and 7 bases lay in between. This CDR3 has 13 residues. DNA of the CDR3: TGTGCCAGCAGTTTGGCAGAACAAGAGACCCAGTACTTC. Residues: CASSLAEQETQYF.

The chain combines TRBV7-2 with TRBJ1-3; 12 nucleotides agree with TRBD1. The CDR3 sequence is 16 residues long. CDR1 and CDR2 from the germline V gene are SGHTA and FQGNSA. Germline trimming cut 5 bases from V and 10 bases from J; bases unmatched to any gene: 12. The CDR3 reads CASSLVPGQGAITIYF. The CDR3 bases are TGTGCCAGCAGCCTAGTCCCGGGACAGGGGGCGATAACCATATATTTT.

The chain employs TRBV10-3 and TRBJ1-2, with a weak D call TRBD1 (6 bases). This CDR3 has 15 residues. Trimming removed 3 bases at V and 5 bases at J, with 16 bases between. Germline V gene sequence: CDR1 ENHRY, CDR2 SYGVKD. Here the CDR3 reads CAISELGAGVYGYTF. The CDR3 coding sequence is TGTGCCATCAGTGAATTGGGGGCAGGGGTATATGGCTACACCTTC.

CDR3 loop: CASSLEGSNNEQFF. Here the CDR3 DNA reads TGCGCCAGCAGCTTGGAGGGGTCCAACAATGAGCAGTTCTTC. V usage is TRBV5-1 and J usage is TRBJ2-1; TRBD1 is a possible D gene (5 bases). V shed 0 bases and J shed 5 bases, with 9 bases lying between them. The CDR3 extends over 14 amino acids. From germline, CDR1 is SGHRS and CDR2 YFSETQ. Filled out from reference TRBV5-1 and TRBJ2-1, the complete variable domain reads KAGVTQTPRYLIKTRGQQVTLSCSPISGHRSVSWYQQTPGQGLQFLFEYFSETQRNKGNFPGRFSGRQFSNSRSEMNVSTLELGDSALYLCASSLEGSNNEQFFGPGTRLTVL.

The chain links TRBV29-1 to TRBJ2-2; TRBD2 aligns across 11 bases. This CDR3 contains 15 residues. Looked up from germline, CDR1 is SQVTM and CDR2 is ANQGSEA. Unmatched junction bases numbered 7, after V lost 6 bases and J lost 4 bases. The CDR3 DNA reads TGCAGCGTGACTACTAGCGGGAGTGGCACCGGGGAGCTGTTTTTT. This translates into CSVTTSGSGTGELFF.

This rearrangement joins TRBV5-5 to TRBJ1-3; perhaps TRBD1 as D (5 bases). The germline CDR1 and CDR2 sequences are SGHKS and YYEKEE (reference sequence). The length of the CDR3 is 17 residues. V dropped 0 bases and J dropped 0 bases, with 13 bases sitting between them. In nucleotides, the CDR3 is TGTGCCAGCAGCTTGGCCGGGGGGTCCTACTCTGGAAACACCATATATTTT. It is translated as CASSLAGGSYSGNTIYF.

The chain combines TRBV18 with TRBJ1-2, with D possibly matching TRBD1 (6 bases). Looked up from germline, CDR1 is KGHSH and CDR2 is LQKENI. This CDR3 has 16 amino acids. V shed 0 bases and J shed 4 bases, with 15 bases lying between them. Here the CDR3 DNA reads TGTGCCAGCTCACCACCGCAGGGGCAGTCGACCTATGGCTACACCTTC. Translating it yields CASSPPQGQSTYGYTF.

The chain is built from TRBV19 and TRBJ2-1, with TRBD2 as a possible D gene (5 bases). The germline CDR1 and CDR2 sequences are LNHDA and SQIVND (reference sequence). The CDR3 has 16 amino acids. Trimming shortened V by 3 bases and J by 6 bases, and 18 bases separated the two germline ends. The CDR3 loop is CASSIRGLLVGNEQFF. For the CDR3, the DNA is TGTGCCAGTAGTATTAGAGGGTTGTTGGTAGGCAATGAGCAGTTCTTC.

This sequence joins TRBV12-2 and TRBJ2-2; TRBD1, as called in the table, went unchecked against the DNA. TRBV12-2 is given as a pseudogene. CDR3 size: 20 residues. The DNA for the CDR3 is TGTGCAAGTCGCTTAGTTAGCAAAACGTGGACAGCCTCGAACACCGGGGAGCTGTTTTTT. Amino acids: CASRLVSKTWTASNTGELFF.

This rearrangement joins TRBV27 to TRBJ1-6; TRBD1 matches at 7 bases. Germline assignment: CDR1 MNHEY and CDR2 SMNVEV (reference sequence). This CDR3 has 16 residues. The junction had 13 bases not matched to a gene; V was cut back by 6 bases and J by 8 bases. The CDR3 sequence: CASRPAGQELDSPLHF. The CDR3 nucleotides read TGTGCCAGCAGACCCGCCGGACAGGAATTGGATTCACCCCTCCACTTT.

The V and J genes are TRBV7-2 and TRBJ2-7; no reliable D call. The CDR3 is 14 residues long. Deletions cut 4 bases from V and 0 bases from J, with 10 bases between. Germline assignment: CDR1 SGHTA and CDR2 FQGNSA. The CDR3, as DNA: TGTGCCAGCAGCTATACAGTTAGCTCCTACGAGCAGTACTTC. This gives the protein CASSYTVSSYEQYF.

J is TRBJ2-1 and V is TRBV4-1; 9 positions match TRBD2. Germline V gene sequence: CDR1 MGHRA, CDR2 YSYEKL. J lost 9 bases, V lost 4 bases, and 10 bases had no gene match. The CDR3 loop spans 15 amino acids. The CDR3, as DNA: TGCGCCAGCAGCCCGAGGGCGGGGGGGCGTGGTGAGCAGTTCTTC. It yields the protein CASSPRAGGRGEQFF.

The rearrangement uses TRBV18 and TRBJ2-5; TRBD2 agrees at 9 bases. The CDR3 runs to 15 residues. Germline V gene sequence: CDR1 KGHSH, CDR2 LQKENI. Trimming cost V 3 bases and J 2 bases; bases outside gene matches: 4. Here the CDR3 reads CASSPVAGAQETQYF. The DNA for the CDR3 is TGTGCCAGCTCACCTGTAGCGGGGGCTCAAGAGACCCAGTACTTC.

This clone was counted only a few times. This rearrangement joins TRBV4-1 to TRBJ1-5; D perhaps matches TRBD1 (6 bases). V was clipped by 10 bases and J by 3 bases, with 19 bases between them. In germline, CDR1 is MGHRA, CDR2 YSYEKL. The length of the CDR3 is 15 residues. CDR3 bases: TGCGCCACTGGCGTGTTGCCGGGACACAATCAGCCCCAGCATTTT. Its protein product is CATGVLPGHNQPQHF.

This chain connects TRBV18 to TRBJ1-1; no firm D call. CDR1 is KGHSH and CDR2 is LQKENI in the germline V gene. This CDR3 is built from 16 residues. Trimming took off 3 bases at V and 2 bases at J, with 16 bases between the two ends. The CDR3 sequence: CASSPSRPGLNTEAFF. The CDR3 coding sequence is TGTGCCAGCTCACCTTCCCGTCCAGGCCTTAACACTGAAGCTTTCTTT.

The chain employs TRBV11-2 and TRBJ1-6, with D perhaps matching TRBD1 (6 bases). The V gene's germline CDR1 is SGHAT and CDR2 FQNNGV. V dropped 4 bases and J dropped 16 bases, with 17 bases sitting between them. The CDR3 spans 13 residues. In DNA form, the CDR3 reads TGTGCCAGCAGCTACAACCGGGACACCGTTCTCCACTTT. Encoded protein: CASSYNRDTVLHF. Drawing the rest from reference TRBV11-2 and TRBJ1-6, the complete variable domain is EAGVAQSPRYKIIEKRQSVAFWCNPISGHATLYWYQQILGQGPKLLIQFQNNGVVDDSQLPKDRFSAERLKGVDSTLKIQPAKLEDSAVYLCASSYNRDTVLHFGNGTRLTVT.

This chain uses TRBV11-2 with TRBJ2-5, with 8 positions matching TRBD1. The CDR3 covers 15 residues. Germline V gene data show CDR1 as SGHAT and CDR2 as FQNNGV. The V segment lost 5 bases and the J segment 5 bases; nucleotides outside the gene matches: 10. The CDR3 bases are TGTGCCAGCAGCACCGGACAGGGATTACGGGAGACCCAGTACTTC. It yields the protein CASSTGQGLRETQYF. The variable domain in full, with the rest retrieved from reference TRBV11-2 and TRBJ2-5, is EAGVAQSPRYKIIEKRQSVAFWCNPISGHATLYWYQQILGQGPKLLIQFQNNGVVDDSQLPKDRFSAERLKGVDSTLKIQPAKLEDSAVYLCASSTGQGLRETQYFGPGTRLLVL.

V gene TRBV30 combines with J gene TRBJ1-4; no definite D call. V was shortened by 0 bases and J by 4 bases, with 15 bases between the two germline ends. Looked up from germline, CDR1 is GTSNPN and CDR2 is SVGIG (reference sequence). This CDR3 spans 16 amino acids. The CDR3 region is CAWSVGKVRLNEKLFF. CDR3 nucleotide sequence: TGTGCCTGGAGTGTGGGCAAGGTCCGCCTTAATGAAAAACTGTTTTTT.